Listed below are T cell receptor beta chains from one sample, sequenced in a study of T cell responses to AZD1222 COVID-19 vaccine. Sequenced by immunoSEQ multiplex PCR; TCRdb stores in-frame clones only, minus some. The profile shows about 110,000 clones, roughly nine tenths of them singletons. Material: peripheral blood, obtained on day 0 of AZD1222 vaccination. Receptors originate from an adult in good health. CDR3s leave out the opening cysteine and the closing phenylalanine or tryptophan. Each record gives: V gene, J gene, D gene, CDR3 protein. A D gene is named only where the DNA matches it firmly.

TRBV18	TRBJ2-7	-	ASSPQGTYEQY
TRBV25-1	TRBJ1-4	-	ASSEWRDGEKLF
TRBV4-2	TRBJ2-3	-	ASSQEQRNTDTQY
TRBV19	TRBJ1-4	-	ASLGGATNEKLF
TRBV28	TRBJ1-1	-	ASSSHFNPEAF
TRBV2	TRBJ1-2	-	ASSREDKGTYGYT
TRBV30	TRBJ1-5	-	AWSLGQNSNQPQH
TRBV5-1	TRBJ2-7	TRBD2	ASSPAGGPGSYEQY
TRBV5-4	TRBJ2-2	TRBD2	ASRFSGRAATGELF
TRBV9	TRBJ2-3	TRBD1	ASDARGMGTDTQY
TRBV19	TRBJ1-2	-	ASSTGRYGYT
TRBV19	TRBJ2-2	-	ASSIPRGRAGELF
TRBV7-8	TRBJ1-5	-	ASSLPTQPQH
TRBV6-4	TRBJ1-1	-	ARGWEKAEAF
TRBV14	TRBJ1-1	-	ASSQEEWGTEAF
TRBV10-3	TRBJ1-5	-	AISRDRFSNQPQH
TRBV5-1	TRBJ2-5	TRBD2	ASSPYGLVGETQY
TRBV19	TRBJ1-1	TRBD1	ASSTYRGGDTEAF
TRBV13	TRBJ1-1	-	ASSEGGYTEAF
TRBV4-1	TRBJ1-2	-	ASSQDTRDHTNYGYT
TRBV3-1/TRBV3-2	TRBJ1-2	-	ASSQVSRAGTRGYGYT
TRBV7-8	TRBJ1-6	-	ASSLLPPLH
TRBV5-6	TRBJ2-7	-	ASSPKTAIVYEQY
TRBV2	TRBJ2-1	TRBD2	ASGGESGRADEQF
TRBV5-1	TRBJ2-7	-	ASSLATGGDEQY
TRBV5-1	TRBJ2-3	TRBD2	ASSSGTSGRDTQY
TRBV18	TRBJ2-7	-	ASSSWDGEQY
TRBV19	TRBJ2-5	-	ASSIGTEETQY